The 6 T cell receptor beta chains reported below all come from one sample, sequenced in a study of early stage breast cancer tumors. Clones were sequenced by immunoSEQ multiplex PCR, and TCRdb holds only the in-frame ones, with some missing. Of about 50,000 clones in the sample, roughly 80% were seen once. The source material was blood. The origin of the receptors is a person aged 30 to 39 with breast cancer.

The chain links TRBV11-3 to TRBJ2-2, with D maybe TRBD2 (7 bases). V was trimmed by 5 bases and J by 5 bases, leaving 21 bases between them. CDR3 size: 17 residues. The germline gives CDR1 SGHNT, CDR2 YENEEA. CDR3 bases: TGTGCCAGCAGCCGGGGGGCCACAGGGAGAGGAACCGGGGAGCTGTTTTTT. Its translation: CASSRGATGRGTGELFF.

This sequence joins TRBV2 and TRBJ2-7; TRBD2 is a possible D gene (5 bases). This CDR3 is 17 amino acids long. Germline CDR1 is SNHLY and CDR2 is FYNNEI. Trimming cost V 4 bases and J 1 base, with 20 bases left between them. In DNA form, the CDR3 reads TGTGCCAGCAGTGGGGTAACCTGGGCTAGCCGGTCCTACGAGCAGTACTTC. Translating it yields CASSGVTWASRSYEQYF.

CDR3: CASSDLGQETQYF. CDR3 DNA: TGCGCCAGCAGTGATCTAGGCCAAGAGACCCAGTACTTC. V is TRBV10-1 and J is TRBJ2-5; D is uncertain. V lost 3 bases and J 1 base, leaving 6 bases between the germline ends. Germline V gives CDR1 WNHNN, CDR2 SYGVQD (reference sequence). The CDR3 length is 13 residues.

This sequence joins TRBV19 and TRBJ2-5; D not certain. The CDR3 totals 12 residues. With 3 bases removed from V and 9 bases from J, the gap between germline ends came to 11 bases. CDR1 is LNHDA and CDR2 is SQIVND in the germline V gene (reference sequence). CDR3 sequence: CASSIDQTAQYF. The CDR3 DNA follows: TGTGCCAGTAGTATCGATCAGACGGCCCAGTACTTC. Combining the CDR3 with reference TRBV19 and TRBJ2-5 gives the whole variable domain DGGITQSPKYLFRKEGQNVTLSCEQNLNHDAMYWYRQDPGQGLRLIYYSQIVNDFQKGDIAEGYSVSREKKESFPLTVTSAQKNPTAFYLCASSIDQTAQYFGPGTRLLVL.

The chain joins TRBV11-2 to TRBJ1-1, with D hard to call. Trimming removed 1 base from V and 1 base from J, with 7 bases in between. The CDR3 has 14 amino acids. CDR1 is SGHAT, CDR2 FQNNGV, per germline. DNA for the CDR3: TGTGCCAGCAGCTTAGGGGCGGGGAACACTGAAGCTTTCTTT. This encodes CASSLGAGNTEAFF.

The CDR3 loop reads CASSEQERFLAGELFF. DNA for the CDR3: TGCGCCAGCAGTGAGCAGGAACGATTCTTGGCCGGGGAGCTGTTTTTT. This chain links TRBV10-2 with TRBJ2-2; no clear D. The CDR3 is 16 residues long. CDR1 is WSHSY, CDR2 SAAADI, per germline. Trimming took 2 bases from V and 6 from J, leaving 16 bases between them.